What follows describes a single T cell receptor beta chain. Its target is not known. Deletions cut 0 bases from V and 1 base from J, with 6 bases between. The CDR3 consists of 13 residues. CDR1 is GTSNPN, CDR2 SVGIG, per germline (reference sequence). The record originates from a study of graft-versus-host responses after intestinal transplantation. Whole-study findings and limits: Within the allografts of patients who had graft-donor T cell macrochimerism, graft-versus-host to host-versus-graft clonal ratios were high. GvH clones were identified in recipient marrow, with some first appearing in ileum or blood. Levels of circulating GvH clones at their peak were associated with early post-transplant HvG declines.

This table comes from immunoSEQ multiplex PCR, and its TCRdb copy is limited to in-frame clones, with some not included. The sample lists tens of thousands of clones, 89% occurring once. This sample comprised PBMCs, obtained around 65 days after intestinal transplantation. The receptor was derived from a human patient who received an intestinal transplant, so some T cells may come from the graft donor. The J gene is TRBJ2-5, the V gene TRBV30; D gene uncertain. CDR3 sequence reads: CAWSVEAQETQYF. DNA for the CDR3: TGTGCCTGGAGTGTAGAAGCCCAAGAGACCCAGTACTTC.